These T cell receptor beta chains were read from a single sample in a study of T cells after yellow fever vaccination. TCRdb used MiXCR to reprocess the 5' RACE reads, holding one entry per CDR3 protein. The table shows about 580,000 distinct CDR3 sequences, with less than 20% occurring only once. The sample here was PBMCs, taken about 5 days after the first yellow fever vaccination. The origin of the receptors is a young man who received the YFV17D yellow fever vaccine. Each CDR3 is given with its conserved first and last residue. The D gene is left open where the match is weak. Size values are once, few and many counts, or a class for expanded clones, and some rows have none.

CASSLTTGSGETQYF | TGTGCCAGCAGCTTAACGACAGGGAGCGGGGAGACCCAGTACTTC | TRBV7-9 | few | TRBJ2-5 | .
CASSLSVALPDTQYF | TGTGCCAGCAGTTTATCGGTAGCGCTCCCAGATACGCAGTATTTT | TRBV27 | few | TRBJ2-3 | .
CAWSVRALYEQYF | TGTGCCTGGAGTGTAAGGGCGTTGTACGAGCAGTACTTC | TRBV30 | . | TRBJ2-7 | .
CASSPGLLEQFF | TGTGCCAGCAGTCCCGGACTTCTTGAGCAGTTCTTC | TRBV6-6 | few | TRBJ2-1 | .
CSANRQGSTEAFF | TGCAGTGCAAACCGACAGGGAAGCACTGAAGCTTTCTTT | TRBV20-1 | . | TRBJ1-1 | TRBD1
CSVESPDLSADTQYF | TGCAGCGTTGAGTCCCCAGACTTGTCAGCAGATACGCAGTATTTT | TRBV29-1 | . | TRBJ2-3 | .
CASSPARDATNEKLFF | TGCGCCAGCAGCCCGGCACGGGATGCAACTAATGAAAAACTGTTTTTT | TRBV5-1 | . | TRBJ1-4 | .
CASSQATLSLSGGALGTGELFF | TGCGCCAGCAGCCAAGCAACCCTCAGCCTAAGCGGGGGGGCGTTGGGCACCGGGGAGCTGTTTTTT | TRBV4-1 | . | TRBJ2-2 | TRBD2
CASSRRPGGNQPQHF | TGTGCCAGCAGCCGTCGTCCGGGAGGTAATCAGCCCCAGCATTTT | TRBV11-2 | . | TRBJ1-5 | .
CASSESKLQAYNEQFF | TGTGCCAGCAGTGAATCGAAGTTGCAGGCCTACAATGAGCAGTTCTTC | TRBV2 | few | TRBJ2-1 | .
CASSSGQGVHTF | TGTGCCAGCAGTTCCGGACAGGGGGTCCACACCTTC | TRBV6-6 | few | TRBJ1-2 | TRBD1
CASSLGEGGTGNEQFF | TGTGCCAGCAGCTTAGGCGAGGGGGGTACGGGGAACGAGCAGTTCTTC | TRBV11-3 | . | TRBJ2-1 | .
CASSTRTEAYEQYF | TGTGCCAGCAGCACCCGGACGGAGGCCTACGAGCAGTACTTC | TRBV13 | . | TRBJ2-7 | .
CASSSDTLGEKLFF | TGTGCCAGCAGCTCGGACACCCTTGGAGAAAAACTGTTTTTT | TRBV6-1 | many | TRBJ1-4 | .
CASSYSGSEQFF | TGTGCCAGCAGCTATAGCGGGAGTGAGCAGTTCTTC | TRBV28 | few | TRBJ2-1 | TRBD2
CASSLMQGTGELFF | TGTGCCAGCAGCTTAATGCAGGGCACCGGGGAGCTGTTTTTT | TRBV7-3 | many | TRBJ2-2 | .
CASSSTSGGRWYNEQFF | TGTGCCAGCAGCTCAACGTCAGGGGGGCGGTGGTACAATGAGCAGTTCTTC | TRBV7-6 | . | TRBJ2-1 | .
CASSLSNLNTLNGYTF | TGTGCCAGCAGCTTATCTAACCTGAATACCCTGAATGGCTACACCTTC | TRBV7-9 | few | TRBJ1-2 | .
CASSLPASTDTQYF | TGCGCCAGCAGCCTACCGGCTAGCACAGATACGCAGTATTTT | TRBV4-1 | few | TRBJ2-3 | .
CASSEARYPGTEAFF | TGTGCCAGCAGTGAAGCCCGTTACCCCGGGACCGAAGCTTTCTTT | TRBV2 | few | TRBJ1-1 | .
CASSLVGTARDTQYF | TGTGCCAGCAGCTTAGTGGGTACTGCGAGAGATACGCAGTATTTT | TRBV7-9 | few | TRBJ2-3 | .
CASSYSRQAYNEQFF | TGTGCCAGCAGTTACTCGCGGCAGGCCTACAATGAGCAGTTCTTC | TRBV6-5 | . | TRBJ2-1 | .
CSARDTGGTSGGWEQFF | TGCAGTGCTAGAGATACCGGGGGGACTAGTGGGGGTTGGGAGCAGTTCTTC | TRBV20-1 | few | TRBJ2-1 | TRBD2
CASSRTEIQETQYF | TGCGCCAGCAGCCGTACAGAAATACAAGAGACCCAGTACTTC | TRBV5-1 | few | TRBJ2-5 | .
CASSVQGSPQYF | TGTGCCAGCAGCGTACAGGGGAGCCCGCAGTATTTT | TRBV6-5 | . | TRBJ2-3 | TRBD1
CASSSSLGELFF | TGTGCCAGCAGTTCTTCACTCGGGGAGCTGTTTTTT | TRBV7-2 | many | TRBJ2-2 | .